The 19 T cell receptor beta chains below come from one sample, sequenced in a study of monozygotic twins with inflammatory bowel disease. TCRdb derives one entry per CDR3 protein from the 5' RACE reads, leaving out DNA. The sample totals around 450,000 distinct CDR3 sequences. What was sequenced was blood. These receptors were taken from a human donor with ulcerative colitis or Crohn's disease, or a healthy co-twin of an affected twin (not recorded which).

The V call is TRBV18, the J call TRBJ2-1; the D call of TRBD1 rests on TCRdb alone, since no DNA is present to check it. There are 15 residues in the CDR3. The germline CDR1 and CDR2 sequences are KGHSH and LQKENI. This CDR3 is CASSPAVDRPNEQFF.

The CDR3 here is CASSPPGGNYGYTF. The chain has TRBV2 and TRBJ1-2. The germline gives CDR1 SNHLY, CDR2 FYNNEI. The CDR3 runs 14 residues.

V usage is TRBV4-1 and J usage is TRBJ2-1; TCRdb reports TRBD1, a call that lacks DNA to check it against. The germline CDR1 and CDR2 sequences are MGHRA and YSYEKL. The CDR3 consists of 15 residues. The CDR3: CASSQGDRGYNEQFF.

V gene TRBV21-1 combines with J gene TRBJ2-3; checking the TCRdb D call of TRBD2 is not possible without DNA. TRBV21-1 constitutes a pseudogene. The CDR3 is 15 amino acids. CDR3 sequence reads: CASNAFSAHTDTQYF.

The gene calls are TRBV29-1 and TRBJ1-2; TCRdb's D call of TRBD1 is untestable without DNA. Germline V gene lookup returns CDR1 SQVTM and CDR2 ANQGSEA. The CDR3 sequence is 13 residues long. The CDR3: CSAPAPWPPGYTF.

The genes are TRBV6-5 and TRBJ2-4; absent DNA, TCRdb's TRBD1 call cannot be checked. Germline CDR1 MNHEY, CDR2 SVGAGI. The CDR3 runs 13 residues. The chain's CDR3 is CASRRTAGGIQYF.

The chain's CDR3 is CASSSGTSYNEQFF. The V gene is TRBV19, the J gene TRBJ2-1; TCRdb's D call, TRBD1, is unchecked because there is no DNA. From germline, CDR1 is LNHDA and CDR2 SQIVND (reference sequence). CDR3 length: 14 residues.

The chain is built from TRBV9 and TRBJ2-7; TCRdb's D call of TRBD2 is untestable without DNA. Germline lookup yields CDR1 SGDLS and CDR2 YYNGEE. CDR3 length: 16 residues. CDR3 in amino acids: CASSVEGLAALQEQYF.

The chain is built from TRBV6-1 and TRBJ1-2; TCRdb gives TRBD1 as the D gene, but with no DNA this cannot be confirmed. In germline, CDR1 is MNHNS, CDR2 SASEGT. CDR3 length equals 13 residues. The CDR3 reads CASQTGGSGGYTF.

This sequence joins TRBV7-6 and TRBJ2-2; TCRdb calls TRBD1, which cannot be checked without DNA. Per germline, CDR1 SGHVS and CDR2 FNYEAQ. This CDR3 has 16 residues. CDR3 region: CASSLEITGLTGELFF.

The chain is built from TRBV5-1 and TRBJ2-3; TCRdb selects TRBD1, and the lack of DNA leaves this call unchecked. Germline CDR1 is SGHRS and CDR2 is YFSETQ. CDR3 length: 12 residues. The CDR3: CASNRDRDTQYF.

The chain uses TRBV27 and TRBJ1-2; there is no DNA to check the TCRdb D call of TRBD1. CDR3 length: 14 amino acids. Germline CDR1 reads MNHEY; CDR2 reads SMNVEV (reference sequence). CDR3 protein: CASSWAGLGGGYTF.

The CDR3 is CASSLGVPSGNTIYF. This chain joins TRBV7-2 and TRBJ1-3. Germline V gives CDR1 SGHTA, CDR2 FQGNSA. The CDR3 extends over 15 amino acids.

This chain joins TRBV5-6 and TRBJ2-5. The CDR3 contains 14 residues. CDR1 is SGHDT and CDR2 is YYEEEE in the germline V gene. This CDR3 is CASSLAPPRETQYF.

The gene calls are TRBV9 and TRBJ2-5; TCRdb proposes TRBD2, but this gene call is untestable without DNA. Germline CDR1 and CDR2: SGDLS and YYNGEE. The length of the CDR3 is 16 residues. CDR3 in amino acids: CASSLQGASRWETQYF.

The chain couples TRBV12-3 or TRBV12-4 to TRBJ2-2; TCRdb names TRBD2, which stays unverified in the absence of DNA. This CDR3 is built from 18 residues. The CDR3 is CASSFIAFDLTNTGELFF.

The chain recombines TRBV5-1 with TRBJ2-2. The CDR3 is 14 amino acids. Per germline, CDR1 SGHRS and CDR2 YFSETQ. Here the CDR3 reads CASSWDREAGELFF.

The V gene is TRBV20-1, the J gene TRBJ2-5; TCRdb proposes TRBD2, but this gene call is untestable without DNA. CDR1 is DFQATT, CDR2 SNEGSKA, per germline (reference sequence). The CDR3 sequence is 16 residues long. The CDR3 loop is CSARDLGTSGLETQYF.

The chain joins TRBV28 to TRBJ2-3; TCRdb returns TRBD2, unconfirmable since there is no DNA. This CDR3 is built from 17 residues. Germline CDR1 and CDR2: MDHEN and SYDVKM. CDR3: CASSSPRLAGLEDTQYF.